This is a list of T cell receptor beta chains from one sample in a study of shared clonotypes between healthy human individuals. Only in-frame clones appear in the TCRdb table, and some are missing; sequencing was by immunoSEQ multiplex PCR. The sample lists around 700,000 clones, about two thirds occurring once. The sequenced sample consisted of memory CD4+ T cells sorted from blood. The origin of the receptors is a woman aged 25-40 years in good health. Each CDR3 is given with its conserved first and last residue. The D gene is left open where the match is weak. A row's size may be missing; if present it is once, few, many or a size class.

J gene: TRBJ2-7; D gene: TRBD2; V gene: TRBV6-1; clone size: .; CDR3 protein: CASIPRTSEAYEQYF; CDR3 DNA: TGTGCCAGCATCCCCAGGACTAGCGAGGCCTACGAGCAGTACTTC
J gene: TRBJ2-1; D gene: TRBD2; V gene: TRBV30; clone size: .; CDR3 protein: CAWSVGLAGYNEQFF; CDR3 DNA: TGTGCCTGGAGTGTTGGACTAGCGGGATACAATGAGCAGTTCTTC
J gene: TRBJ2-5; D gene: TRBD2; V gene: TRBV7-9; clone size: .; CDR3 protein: CASSLVSREVTQYF; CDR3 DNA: TGTGCCAGCAGCTTAGTTAGTCGGGAGGTGACCCAGTACTTC
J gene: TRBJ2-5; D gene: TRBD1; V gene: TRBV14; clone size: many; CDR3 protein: CASSQVTGVQVWETQYF; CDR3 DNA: TGTGCCAGCAGCCAAGTAACAGGGGTTCAGGTCTGGGAGACCCAGTACTTC
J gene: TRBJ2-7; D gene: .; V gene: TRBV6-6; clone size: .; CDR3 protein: CASSPGGREQYF; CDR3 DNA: TGTGCCAGCTCCCCCGGGGGGCGAGAGCAGTACTTC
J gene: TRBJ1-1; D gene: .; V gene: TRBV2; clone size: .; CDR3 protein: CASTANQGRDTEAFF; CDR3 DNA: TGTGCCAGCACCGCGAATCAGGGACGGGACACTGAAGCTTTCTTT
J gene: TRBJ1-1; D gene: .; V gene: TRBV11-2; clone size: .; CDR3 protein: CASSPQIPGTEAFF; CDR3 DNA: TGTGCCAGCAGCCCACAAATACCGGGGACTGAAGCTTTCTTT
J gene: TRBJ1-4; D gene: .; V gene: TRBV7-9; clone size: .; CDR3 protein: CASTAEPSGVDEKLFF; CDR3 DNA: TGTGCCAGCACCGCCGAACCGTCAGGCGTAGATGAAAAACTGTTTTTT
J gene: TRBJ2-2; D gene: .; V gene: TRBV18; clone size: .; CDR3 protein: CASSPPSGGNTGELFF; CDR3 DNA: TGTGCCAGCTCACCACCGTCGGGCGGGAACACCGGGGAGCTGTTTTTT
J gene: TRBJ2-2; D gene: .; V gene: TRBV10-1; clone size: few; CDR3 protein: CASSEWGDGTGELFF; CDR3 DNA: TGCGCCAGCAGTGAGTGGGGAGATGGCACCGGGGAGCTGTTTTTT
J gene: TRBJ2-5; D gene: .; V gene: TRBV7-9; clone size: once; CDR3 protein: CASRTVTGETQYF; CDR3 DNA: TGTGCCAGCCGGACCGTGACGGGGGAGACCCAGTACTTC
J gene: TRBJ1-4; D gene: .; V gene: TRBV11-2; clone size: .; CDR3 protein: CASSGSYNEKLFF; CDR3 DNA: TGTGCCAGCAGCGGGAGTTATAATGAAAAACTGTTTTTT
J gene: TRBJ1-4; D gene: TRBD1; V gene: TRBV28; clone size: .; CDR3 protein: CASSLQGVSEKLFF; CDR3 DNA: TGTGCCAGCAGTTTACAGGGGGTGTCGGAAAAACTGTTTTTT
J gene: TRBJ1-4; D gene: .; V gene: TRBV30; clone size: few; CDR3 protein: CAWRPPQPTNEKLFF; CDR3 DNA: TGTGCCTGGAGGCCCCCGCAGCCTACTAATGAAAAACTGTTTTTT
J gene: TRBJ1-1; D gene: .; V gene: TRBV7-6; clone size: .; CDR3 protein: CASSFSKDTEAFF; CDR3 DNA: TGTGCCAGCAGCTTTTCGAAGGACACTGAAGCTTTCTTT
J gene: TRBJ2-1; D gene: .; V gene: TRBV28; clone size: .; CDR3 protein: CASNSGAASYNEQFF; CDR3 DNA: TGTGCCAGCAACTCTGGGGCAGCCTCCTACAATGAGCAGTTCTTC
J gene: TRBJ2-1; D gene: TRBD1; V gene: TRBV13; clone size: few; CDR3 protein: CASSPRTGNEQFF; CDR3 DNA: TGTGCCAGCAGCCCCCGGACAGGCAATGAGCAGTTCTTC
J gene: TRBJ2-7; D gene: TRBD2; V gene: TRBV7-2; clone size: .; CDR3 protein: CASSPQAGTTHEQYF; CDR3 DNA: TGTGCCAGCAGCCCTCAAGCGGGGACCACCCACGAGCAGTACTTC
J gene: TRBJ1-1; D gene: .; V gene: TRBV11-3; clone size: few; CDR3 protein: CASSLVGGVTEAFF; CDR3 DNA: TGTGCCAGCAGCTTAGTTGGGGGAGTCACTGAAGCTTTCTTT
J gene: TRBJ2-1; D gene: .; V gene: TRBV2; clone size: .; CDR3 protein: CASSRTVNEQFF; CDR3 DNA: TGTGCCAGCAGTCGTACCGTCAATGAGCAGTTCTTC
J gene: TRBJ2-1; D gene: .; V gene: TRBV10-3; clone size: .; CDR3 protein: CAISGHDEQFF; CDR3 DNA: TGTGCCATCAGTGGCCATGATGAGCAGTTCTTC
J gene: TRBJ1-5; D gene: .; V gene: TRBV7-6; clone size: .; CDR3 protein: CASSYGPNQPQHF; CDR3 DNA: TGTGCCAGCAGCTACGGCCCAAATCAGCCCCAGCATTTT
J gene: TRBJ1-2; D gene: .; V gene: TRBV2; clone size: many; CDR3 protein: CASSKAQQTGGYTF; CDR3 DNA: TGTGCCAGCAGTAAGGCCCAACAAACGGGGGGCTACACCTTC
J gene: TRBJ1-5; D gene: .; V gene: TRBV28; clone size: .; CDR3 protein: CASSRTPVSNQPQHF; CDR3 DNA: TGTGCCAGCAGTCGAACCCCGGTGAGCAATCAGCCCCAGCATTTT
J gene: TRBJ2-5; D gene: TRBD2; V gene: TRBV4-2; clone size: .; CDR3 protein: CASSQATSGIGETQYF; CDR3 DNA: TGTGCCAGCAGCCAAGCTACTAGCGGGATTGGGGAGACCCAGTACTTC
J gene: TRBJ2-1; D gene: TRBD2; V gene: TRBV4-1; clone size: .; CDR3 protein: CASTALAGVRNEQFF; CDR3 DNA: TGCGCCAGCACCGCACTAGCGGGAGTTCGCAATGAGCAGTTCTTC
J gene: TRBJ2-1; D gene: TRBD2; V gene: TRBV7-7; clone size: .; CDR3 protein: CASSAKTSGKGSEQFF; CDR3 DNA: TGTGCCAGCAGCGCGAAGACTAGCGGGAAAGGGAGTGAGCAGTTCTTC
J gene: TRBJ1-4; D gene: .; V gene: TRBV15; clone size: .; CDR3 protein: CATSRAGVLTNEKLFF; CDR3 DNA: TGTGCCACCAGCAGAGCCGGGGTTCTAACTAATGAAAAACTGTTTTTT